Shown below are 20 T cell receptor beta chains from a single sample sequenced in a study of cytomegalovirus exposure and HLA in healthy donors. Vbeta (60) and Jbeta (13) primers were used in the PCR. Profiled with immunoSEQ multiplex PCR; TCRdb holds only in-frame clones, not every one. The data contain some 110,000 clones, around 85% of them singletons. The source material was PBMCs. Receptors were obtained from a man between 25 and 39 years old in good health and CMV-seropositive.

On this clone itself: This same CDR3 is encoded by further DNA sequences in the sample. J is TRBJ1-5 and V is TRBV30, with D unclear. Looked up from germline, CDR1 is GTSNPN and CDR2 is SVGIG (reference sequence). V was trimmed by 2 bases and J by 3 bases, leaving 8 bases between them. The length of the CDR3 is 13 residues. CDR3 protein: CAWSLQVNQPQHF. In nucleotides, the CDR3 is TGTGCCTGGAGTTTGCAGGTCAATCAGCCCCAGCATTTT.

The chain couples TRBV6-5 to TRBJ1-5, with 7 bases that match TRBD1. Germline V CDR1 and CDR2: MNHEY, SVGAGI. This CDR3 has 13 residues. V lost 11 bases, J lost 2 bases, and 6 bases stayed unmatched. Here the CDR3 reads CAARGGRNQPQHF. The CDR3 nucleotides are TGTGCCGCACGAGGGGGCCGCAATCAGCCCCAGCATTTT.

The V and J genes are TRBV18 and TRBJ2-7; 11 bases fit TRBD2. The germline V gene encodes CDR1 KGHSH and CDR2 LQKENI. The CDR3 length is 14 residues. The ends lost 3 bases at V and 5 bases at J; junction bases unmatched: 3. Here the CDR3 reads CASSPGLAAHEQYF. For the CDR3, the DNA is TGTGCCAGCTCACCGGGACTAGCGGCCCACGAGCAGTACTTC.

The chain couples TRBV18 to TRBJ1-1; no clear D. Germline V gives CDR1 KGHSH, CDR2 LQKENI. V was cut by 2 bases and J by 0 bases, with 10 bases left in between. The CDR3 totals 15 residues. The chain's CDR3 is CASSPMGYMNTEAFF. The CDR3 DNA reads TGTGCCAGCTCACCAATGGGCTACATGAACACTGAAGCTTTCTTT.

This clone was counted a few times. V usage is TRBV5-1 and J usage is TRBJ2-7; tentative D call: TRBD2 (6 bases). The CDR3 sequence is 16 residues long. The V gene lost 0 bases and the J gene lost 3 bases, with 16 bases spanning the gap. Germline-derived CDR1 and CDR2 are SGHRS and YFSETQ. The CDR3 DNA follows: TGCGCCAGCAGCTTGGCCGCCGGGACGGGGGACTACGAGCAGTACTTC. Its translation is CASSLAAGTGDYEQYF.

V gene TRBV30 combines with J gene TRBJ1-1; D not resolved. Trimming removed 2 bases from V and 1 base from J, with 11 bases in between. Germline V gene data show CDR1 as GTSNPN and CDR2 as SVGIG (reference sequence). This CDR3 region has 14 residues. CDR3 sequence: CAWSYVMANTEAFF. Written as DNA, the CDR3 is TGTGCCTGGAGTTATGTAATGGCGAACACTGAAGCTTTCTTT.

The J gene is TRBJ2-5, the V gene TRBV4-1, with D perhaps matching TRBD2 (5 bases). The CDR3 runs to 14 residues. Trimming removed 4 bases at V and 5 bases at J, with 14 bases between. CDR1 is MGHRA and CDR2 is YSYEKL in the germline V gene. The CDR3 protein is CASSPGRRGETQYF. The DNA for the CDR3 is TGCGCCAGCAGCCCCGGGCGGCGAGGGGAGACCCAGTACTTC.

The CDR3 spells CASSLATGLGYTF. DNA for the CDR3: TGTGCCAGCAGCTTAGCAACCGGGTTGGGCTACACCTTC. V gene TRBV7-9 combines with J gene TRBJ1-2; the D is unclear. The ends were cut back, 0 bases at V and 8 bases at J, with 10 bases in the middle. The CDR3 is made up of 13 amino acids. Germline V CDR1 and CDR2: SEHNR, FQNEAQ (reference sequence).

This clone has just a few counts. J is TRBJ1-6 and V is TRBV7-8, with 7 bases fitting TRBD1. With 5 bases clipped from V and 7 bases from J, the junction kept 8 bases outside the gene matches. The V gene's germline CDR1 is SGHVS and CDR2 FQNEAQ. The CDR3 totals 15 residues. Here the CDR3 DNA reads TGTGCCAGCAGCGTACAGGGACAGTCAAATTCACCCCTCCACTTT. It codes for CASSVQGQSNSPLHF.

The chain is built from TRBV28 and TRBJ2-7, with 9 bases lining up with TRBD1. This CDR3 has 15 residues. Trimming at V came to 5 bases and at J to 5 bases, leaving 10 bases not matched to a gene. The germline V gene has CDR1 MDHEN and CDR2 SYDVKM. The CDR3 reads CASSNTGTGIDEQYF. The CDR3 coding sequence is TGTGCCAGCAGTAACACCGGGACAGGGATCGACGAGCAGTACTTC.

The V call is TRBV6-5, the J call TRBJ1-3; perhaps TRBD1 as D (6 bases). Trimming took 6 bases from V and 2 from J, leaving 14 bases between them. This CDR3 spans 15 amino acids. Germline lookup yields CDR1 MNHEY and CDR2 SVGAGI. The CDR3 DNA reads TGTGCCAGCAGGGACGCACAGGGTGCTGGAAACACCATATATTTT. As protein: CASRDAQGAGNTIYF.

The genes are TRBV10-3 and TRBJ2-7, with D possibly matching TRBD1 (5 bases). V lost 3 bases and J lost 3, with 12 bases in between. Per germline, CDR1 ENHRY and CDR2 SYGVKD. This CDR3 spans 14 amino acids. Here the CDR3 reads CAISDNRQGYEQYF. For the CDR3, the DNA is TGTGCCATCAGTGACAACCGGCAGGGCTACGAGCAGTACTTC.

The rearrangement joins TRBV4-2 to TRBJ2-1, with 14 bases lining up with TRBD2. This CDR3 region has 16 residues. Trimming removed 4 bases from V and 7 bases from J; junction bases left unmatched: 6. Germline assignment: CDR1 LGHNA and CDR2 YNFKEQ. This CDR3 reads CASSLVTSGGDNEQFF. Here the CDR3 DNA reads TGTGCCAGCAGCCTCGTGACTAGCGGGGGGGATAATGAGCAGTTCTTC.

The J gene is TRBJ1-2, the V gene TRBV21-1; TRBD1 was called by the table and not checked on the DNA. TRBV21-1 is termed a pseudogene. The CDR3 is made up of 17 amino acids. The CDR3 nucleotides are TGTGCCAGCAGCAATGGGGGGACAGGGGGTTTTCGGTATGGCTACACCTTC. Its translation is CASSNGGTGGFRYGYTF.

V is TRBV5-4 and J is TRBJ2-3; TRBD1 aligns across 7 bases. Germline V lookup: CDR1 SGHNT, CDR2 YYREEE (reference sequence). CDR3 size: 14 residues. The junction had 11 bases not matched to a gene; V was cut back by 4 bases and J by 9 bases. CDR3 in amino acids: CASSIFEGARTQYF. The CDR3 nucleotides read TGTGCCAGCAGCATCTTTGAGGGGGCGCGGACGCAGTATTTT.

The J gene is TRBJ2-1, the V gene TRBV4-1, with 7 bases fitting TRBD2. The trim removed 2 bases at V and 5 bases at J, leaving 18 bases unmatched. CDR1 is MGHRA, CDR2 YSYEKL, per germline. CDR3 size: 19 residues. The DNA for the CDR3 is TGCGCCAGCAGCCAACCTCTCTTTGGGGCTAGCGGAACGAACAATGAGCAGTTCTTC. Encoded protein: CASSQPLFGASGTNNEQFF.

A few counts support this clone. The chain employs TRBV6-1 and TRBJ1-4, with 12 bases identical to TRBD1. Germline V gives CDR1 MNHNS, CDR2 SASEGT. The CDR3 contains 16 residues. The trim removed 2 bases at V and 7 bases at J, leaving 5 bases unmatched. This CDR3 is CASSEKVGQGAEKLFF. CDR3 DNA: TGTGCCAGCAGTGAAAAAGTGGGACAGGGGGCTGAAAAACTGTTTTTT.

The rearrangement uses TRBV4-1 and TRBJ1-5; D possibly corresponds to TRBD1 (5 bases). The germline gives CDR1 MGHRA, CDR2 YSYEKL. The CDR3 length is 15 residues. With 1 base removed from V and 6 bases from J, the gap between germline ends came to 13 bases. CDR3: CASSQGRGVGQPQHF. The CDR3, as DNA: TGCGCCAGCAGCCAAGGCCGGGGGGTCGGTCAGCCCCAGCATTTT.

This clone was seen only a few times. The V gene is TRBV7-2, the J gene TRBJ2-3; the match to TRBD1 covers 7 bases. V dropped 1 base and J dropped 9; count of bases not matched to a gene: 7. CDR3 length: 14 amino acids. CDR1 is SGHTA, CDR2 FQGNSA, per germline. The CDR3 DNA is TGTGCCAGCAGCTTAGGGGGGACAGTCGAAACGCAGTATTTT. Protein product: CASSLGGTVETQYF.

The rearrangement links TRBV12-5 to TRBJ2-5; a weak D match, TRBD1 (5 bases). This CDR3 contains 15 residues. Deletions cut 4 bases from V and 1 base from J, with 13 bases between. CDR1 and CDR2 from the germline V gene are LGHNT and FRNRAP. CDR3 nucleotides: TGTGCTAGTGGTTCAGGCCCAGGGATCCAAGAGACCCAGTACTTC. Its translation: CASGSGPGIQETQYF. The full variable domain, its missing parts supplied by reference TRBV12-5 and TRBJ2-5, is DARVTQTPRHKVTEMGQEVTMRCQPILGHNTVFWYRQTMMQGLELLAYFRNRAPLDDSGMPKDRFSAEMPDATLATLKIQPSEPRDSAVYFCASGSGPGIQETQYFGPGTRLLVL.